This paragraph reports one TCR beta chain. After removal of 5 bases from V and 6 bases from J, the junction contained 3 bases not matched to a gene. The germline gives CDR1 KGHDR, CDR2 SFDVKD. CDR3 length: 13 amino acids. This entry belongs to a study of blood T cell repertoires in COVID-19. Overall study context: Sites across the United States, Italy and Spain contributed samples from acute and convalescent COVID-19.

TCRdb keeps only in-frame clones here, not all; method: immunoSEQ multiplex PCR. In the table there are roughly 110,000 clones, roughly 84% of which are singletons. This TCR was sampled from a human donor in a cohort sampled during active COVID-19. The sample consisted of peripheral blood. This sequence joins TRBV24-1 and TRBJ2-1; 7 nucleotides align to TRBD2. The CDR3 sequence is CATSGLAANEQFF. The CDR3 DNA reads as TGTGCCACCAGTGGGCTAGCGGCCAATGAGCAGTTCTTC.